The clone carrying this T cell receptor (beta chain) was seen more than once but under ten times. Its antigen is not known. This CDR3 has 15 amino acids. Germline CDR1 MNHEY, CDR2 SVGAGI. Trimming left V 2 bases short and J 4 bases short, with 12 bases between. It was with 60 Vbeta and 13 Jbeta primers that the PCR ran. Produced via immunoSEQ multiplex PCR; TCRdb's table is partial and in-frame only. The sample has around 94,000 clones, roughly four fifths seen once; the top ten hold 8.5% to 10%. This record belongs to a study of cytomegalovirus exposure and HLA in healthy donors. The overall study: Clustering assigned around 77% of the approximately 400 genotyped donors to the Caucasian-associated ancestry cluster. Study-level results: TCR sequences were mostly rare, though some public TCRs occurred in many donors. Most CMV-associated TCR beta chains appeared HLA-restricted in a later analysis. Versus the roughly 670-donor mean, an Asian-associated ancestry cluster reportedly showed fewer N-insertions in a later analysis.

This rearrangement joins TRBV6-5 to TRBJ2-1, with a tentative D call TRBD2 (5 bases). Specimen: PBMCs. This receptor was identified in a male donor in good health and CMV-seropositive. The CDR3 sequence is CASSYGYSAYNEQFF. The CDR3 DNA sequence: TGTGCCAGCAGTTACGGATATAGCGCTTACAATGAGCAGTTCTTC.